These T cell receptor beta chains were read from a single sample in a study of Graves' ophthalmopathy and Graves' hyperthyroidism. MiXCR, applied by TCRdb to the multiplex PCR reads, yields one record per CDR3 protein. The table records about 480,000 distinct CDR3 sequences, around 15% of them present only once. Sequenced: blood. All receptors derive from a woman in her 30s with Graves' ophthalmopathy. Both conserved end residues are trimmed from each CDR3.

V	J	CDR3
TRBV18	TRBJ2-7	ASSNGGSGARGEQY
TRBV29-1	TRBJ1-1	SVVRNLWEVGTEAF
TRBV20-1	TRBJ1-1	SARLRNTEAF
TRBV7-2	TRBJ2-5	ASSLGPGGSGKTQY
TRBV6-4	TRBJ1-5	ASSEGGSNQPQH
TRBV7-3	TRBJ2-7	ASSTTGGASYEQY
TRBV19	TRBJ2-2	ASSKQENTGELF
TRBV12-3/TRBV12-4	TRBJ1-1	ASSLGDRVFGTEAF
TRBV20-1	TRBJ1-2	SALPTGRVGGYT
TRBV2	TRBJ2-7	ASSPPPGLARASSYEQY
TRBV20-1	TRBJ2-7	SASTGQTYEQY
TRBV27	TRBJ1-1	ASLRNTEAF
TRBV6-1	TRBJ2-3	ASSERARTSGFTDTQY
TRBV7-9	TRBJ1-2	ASSSTQSQGLRGYT
TRBV27	TRBJ1-5	ASSRTLNQPQH
TRBV28	TRBJ1-2	ASSPQGPYGYT
TRBV5-1	TRBJ2-2	ASSVSGGAAGELF
TRBV6-1	TRBJ2-1	ARGTGGNNEQF
TRBV6-1	TRBJ2-4	ASKSRDALAKNIQY
TRBV3-1	TRBJ2-5	ASSQLPETQY
TRBV6-1	TRBJ1-5	ASSDMINQPQH
TRBV28	TRBJ1-5	ASSLPAANQPQH
TRBV7-8	TRBJ2-2	ASSYRDRGTGELF
TRBV28	TRBJ2-5	ASDRGLETQY
TRBV11-2	TRBJ1-1	ASSPGGLRNTEAF
TRBV7-6	TRBJ1-2	ASSLEEGYGYT
TRBV20-1	TRBJ1-3	SARDRGLGDTIY
TRBV12-3/TRBV12-4	TRBJ1-1	ASTYTGLRGPNTEAF
TRBV10-3	TRBJ2-5	AIRGQGVPQETQY
TRBV29-1	TRBJ2-7	SVADGPYEQY
TRBV6-1	TRBJ1-6	ATSERGGNSPLH
TRBV28	TRBJ1-2	ASSFRNTLGGYT
TRBV12-5	TRBJ2-6	ASGSWPGGSGANVLT
TRBV2	TRBJ2-7	ASVASYRDYEQY
TRBV7-9	TRBJ1-3	ASRRLGASGNTIY
TRBV24-1	TRBJ2-5	ATSDLNQETQY
TRBV6-1	TRBJ1-5	ASSETGVGQPQH
TRBV12-3/TRBV12-4	TRBJ2-5	ASTQDPGAPGAQY
TRBV20-1	TRBJ2-2	SARDKGDTGELF
TRBV18	TRBJ2-5	ASSPAFQETQY
TRBV10-3	TRBJ2-2	AITRRANTGELF
TRBV7-8	TRBJ1-1	ASSATADTEAF
TRBV7-3	TRBJ2-5	ASSFIGGETQY
TRBV3-1	TRBJ1-1	ASSQHMQKNTEAF
TRBV2	TRBJ1-1	ASSSGTGHTEAF
TRBV15	TRBJ2-5	ATSRASGRRQETQY
TRBV18	TRBJ2-5	ASSPKGRDQETQY
TRBV30	TRBJ2-5	AWTESFQETQY
TRBV7-8	TRBJ1-1	ASSFGQLIEAF
TRBV6-5	TRBJ2-2	ASSYRDREHHGELF